Shown below are 23 T cell receptor beta chains from a single sample sequenced in a study of a mutant IDH1 vaccine in newly diagnosed glioma. Antigens of these TCRs are unknown. The repertoire was sequenced with immunoSEQ multiplex PCR; TCRdb's copy has only in-frame clones and lacks some. The sample has tens of thousands of clones, about 81% seen once. Documented time point: week 11, during vaccination. Each dose delivered 300 ug of mutant IDH1 20-mer peptide subcutaneously with imiquimod. Sequencing was performed on PBMCs, taken from a glioma patient whose treatment included an IDH1 peptide vaccine. Receptor source: a woman aged 50 to 60 with glioma.

This clone was seen just once. The chain has TRBV18 and TRBJ1-5; D gene uncertain. This CDR3 comprises 14 residues. Germline V gene lookup returns CDR1 KGHSH and CDR2 LQKENI. The germline V and J ends were trimmed by 2 bases and 0 bases, with 5 bases remaining between them. The CDR3 coding sequence is TGTGCCAGCTCACCAGAGGGTAGCAATCAGCCCCAGCATTTT. Protein: CASSPEGSNQPQHF. The variable domain in full, with the rest retrieved from reference TRBV18 and TRBJ1-5, is NAGVMQNPRHLVRRRGQEARLRCSPMKGHSHVYWYRQLPEEGLKFMVYLQKENIIDESGMPKERFSAEFPKEGPSILRIQQVVRGDSAAYFCASSPEGSNQPQHFGDGTRLSIL.

This clone has just a few counts. The V call is TRBV7-3, the J call TRBJ1-1, with D maybe TRBD1 (5 bases). This CDR3 spans 13 amino acids. Between the trimmed V and J ends, which lost 5 bases and 10 bases, there was a span of 17 bases. Per germline, CDR1 SGHTA and CDR2 FQGTGA. The chain's CDR3 is CASSPNVGHGAFF. The CDR3 DNA follows: TGTGCCAGCAGCCCTAACGTCGGACACGGAGCTTTCTTT. Filled out from reference TRBV7-3 and TRBJ1-1, the complete variable domain reads GAGVSQTPSNKVTEKGKYVELRCDPISGHTALYWYRQSLGQGPEFLIYFQGTGAADDSGLPNDRFFAVRPEGSVSTLKIQRTERGDSAVYLCASSPNVGHGAFFGQGTRLTVV.

The CDR3: CASSERVRAPQYF. Written as DNA, the CDR3 is TGTGCCAGCAGTGAAAGGGTCCGGGCTCCCCAGTACTTC. V usage is TRBV6-1 and J usage is TRBJ2-5; D is unresolved. This CDR3 is 13 amino acids long. The V and J ends lost 2 bases and 9 bases respectively, with 13 bases between them. Germline V lookup: CDR1 MNHNS, CDR2 SASEGT.

The chain has TRBV6-6 and TRBJ2-7; TRBD1 aligns across 9 bases. CDR3 length: 14 residues. Germline trimming cut 4 bases from V and 6 bases from J; bases unmatched to any gene: 7. From germline, CDR1 is MNHNY and CDR2 SVGAGI (reference sequence). The chain's CDR3 is CASSSPDRGGEQYF. The CDR3 DNA is TGTGCCAGCAGTTCCCCGGACAGGGGAGGCGAGCAGTACTTC.

This chain uses TRBV11-2 with TRBJ2-7; 8 bases agree with TRBD1. After removal of 6 bases from V and 7 bases from J, the junction contained 8 bases not matched to a gene. The CDR3 contains 13 residues. In germline, CDR1 is SGHAT, CDR2 FQNNGV. The CDR3 nucleotides read TGTGCCAGCAGTTTGGCAGGGGGCAGGGAGCAGTACTTC. This codes for CASSLAGGREQYF. The whole variable domain, remainder taken from reference TRBV11-2 and TRBJ2-7, is EAGVAQSPRYKIIEKRQSVAFWCNPISGHATLYWYQQILGQGPKLLIQFQNNGVVDDSQLPKDRFSAERLKGVDSTLKIQPAKLEDSAVYLCASSLAGGREQYFGPGTRLTVT.

The rearrangement joins TRBV20-1 to TRBJ2-7; possibly TRBD1 for D (6 bases). The germline V gene encodes CDR1 DFQATT and CDR2 SNEGSKA (reference sequence). The V and J ends lost 5 bases and 6 bases respectively, with 11 bases between them. The CDR3 length is 11 residues. The CDR3 region has the DNA TGCAGTGCTTCACAGGGCGCCGAGCAGTACTTC. Amino acid sequence: CSASQGAEQYF.

This chain uses TRBV9 with TRBJ2-7, with D possibly being TRBD2 (5 bases). Germline CDR1 reads SGDLS; CDR2 reads YYNGEE. The CDR3 length is 16 residues. Deletions cut 4 bases from V and 7 bases from J, with 24 bases between. The CDR3 DNA is TGTGCCAGCAGCCCCCGCCGGGAACTAAACGTGAAAGAGCAGTACTTC. Protein sequence: CASSPRRELNVKEQYF.

This clone was observed a handful of times. This rearrangement joins TRBV15 to TRBJ1-5, with no clear D. Per germline, CDR1 LNHNV and CDR2 YYDKDF (reference sequence). Trimming cost V 4 bases and J 0 bases, with 10 bases left between them. This CDR3 is built from 15 residues. CDR3 in amino acids: CATSTRAHSNQPQHF. For the CDR3, the DNA is TGTGCCACCAGCACTCGGGCACATAGCAATCAGCCCCAGCATTTT.

Only a few counts were recorded for this clone. CDR3 coding DNA: TGTGCCAGCAGCCAAGAACCAGGGGAGCACTATGGCTACACCTTC. This sequence encodes CASSQEPGEHYGYTF. The V call is TRBV4-2, the J call TRBJ1-2, with D perhaps matching TRBD1 (6 bases). There are 15 residues in the CDR3. The germline V gene encodes CDR1 LGHNA and CDR2 YNFKEQ. The V end was cut by 0 bases, the J end by 3 bases, with 11 bases between.

In this sample, this clone turned up a few times. The chain joins TRBV2 to TRBJ1-4; 10 nucleotides line up with TRBD1. This CDR3 spans 15 amino acids. CDR1 SNHLY and CDR2 FYNNEI come from the germline V gene. V gave up 5 bases and J gave up 7 bases; unmatched junction bases: 7. For the CDR3, the DNA is TGTGCCAGCAGTTCATCCGGGACAGGGGCTGAAAAACTGTTTTTT. Protein: CASSSSGTGAEKLFF.

The chain couples TRBV9 to TRBJ1-4, with 7 bases matching TRBD1. The V gene's germline CDR1 is SGDLS and CDR2 YYNGEE. Germline trimming cut 3 bases from V and 4 bases from J; bases unmatched to any gene: 6. This CDR3 region has 15 residues. The CDR3 loop reads CASSGGTANNEKLFF. Here the CDR3 DNA reads TGTGCCAGCAGCGGTGGGACAGCCAATAATGAAAAACTGTTTTTT.

The chain couples TRBV7-2 to TRBJ2-7, with 13 bases fitting TRBD2. The V gene end was trimmed by 3 bases and the J gene end by 6 bases; junction bases not matched to a gene: 14. The length of the CDR3 is 18 residues. Germline V gives CDR1 SGHTA, CDR2 FQGNSA. CDR3 in amino acids: CASSFASTSGGALGEQYF. The DNA of the CDR3 is TGTGCCAGCAGCTTCGCCTCCACTAGCGGGGGGGCGCTGGGCGAGCAGTACTTC.

This chain uses TRBV4-2 with TRBJ1-5; TRBD1 is a possible D gene (5 bases). In germline, CDR1 is LGHNA, CDR2 YNFKEQ. Trimming took 3 bases from V and 4 from J, leaving 7 bases between them. This CDR3 spans 13 amino acids. The chain's CDR3 is CASSQGENQPQHF. The CDR3 DNA follows: TGTGCCAGCAGCCAGGGGGAAAATCAGCCCCAGCATTTT.

J is TRBJ1-2 and V is TRBV29-1, with 8 bases that match TRBD1. CDR3 length: 14 amino acids. V trimming: 6 bases; J trimming: 7 bases; junction bases outside the gene matches: 13. Per germline, CDR1 SQVTM and CDR2 ANQGSEA. The chain's CDR3 is CSVESGQAGLGYTF. CDR3 nucleotide sequence: TGCAGCGTCGAGTCGGGACAGGCCGGTCTTGGCTACACCTTC.

This clone was seen just once. The chain carries TRBV4-1 and TRBJ2-6; 8 nucleotides align to TRBD1. V lost 4 bases and J lost 0; bases outside the gene matches: 11. The CDR3 is 19 amino acids. Germline loops: CDR1 MGHRA, CDR2 YSYEKL. This chain's CDR3 is CASSLSQTGGGSGANVLTF. Here the CDR3 DNA reads TGCGCCAGCAGCCTGTCCCAAACAGGGGGAGGCTCTGGGGCCAACGTCCTGACTTTC.

This chain joins TRBV9 and TRBJ2-2; D not resolved. V was trimmed by 4 bases and J by 7 bases, leaving 20 bases between them. The germline V gene encodes CDR1 SGDLS and CDR2 YYNGEE. The CDR3 consists of 16 residues. The CDR3 DNA follows: TGTGCCAGCAGCCCCTCACCCGGACCCGTGGACGGGGAGCTGTTTTTT. It specifies CASSPSPGPVDGELFF.

V and J are TRBV11-3 and TRBJ2-3; the match to TRBD1 covers 8 bases. CDR1 and CDR2 from the germline V gene are SGHNT and YENEEA. Unmatched junction bases numbered 8, after V lost 5 bases and J lost 1 base. The CDR3 covers 16 residues. This CDR3 is CASSGRQGFGTDTQYF. The CDR3, as DNA: TGTGCCAGCAGCGGACGACAGGGGTTTGGCACAGATACGCAGTATTTT.

For the CDR3, the DNA is TGTGCCAGCAACCAGAGGGCTAGCACAGATACGCAGTATTTT. It encodes CASNQRASTDTQYF. The gene calls are TRBV7-9 and TRBJ2-3; perhaps TRBD2 as D (5 bases). V lost 7 bases and J 0 bases, leaving 11 bases between the germline ends. Germline loops: CDR1 SEHNR, CDR2 FQNEAQ (reference sequence). The CDR3 covers 14 residues.

This chain uses TRBV13 with TRBJ2-1; D is undetermined. From germline, CDR1 is PRHDT and CDR2 FYEKMQ (reference sequence). The CDR3 covers 13 residues. Trimming removed 2 bases from V and 6 bases from J, with 8 bases in between. The CDR3: CASSLRGFNEQFF. The CDR3, as DNA: TGTGCCAGCAGCTTAAGAGGTTTCAATGAGCAGTTCTTC.

V usage is TRBV18 and J usage is TRBJ1-1, with D tentatively TRBD1 (6 bases). V lost 6 bases, J lost 4 bases, and 9 bases lay in between. From germline, CDR1 is KGHSH and CDR2 LQKENI. There are 12 residues in the CDR3. The CDR3: CASSQGGTEAFF. CDR3 coding DNA: TGTGCCAGCTCCCAAGGGGGCACTGAAGCTTTCTTT.

The V call is TRBV10-3, the J call TRBJ1-3; no clear D. This CDR3 has 14 residues. Trimming removed 4 bases at V and 3 bases at J, with 10 bases between. In germline, CDR1 is ENHRY, CDR2 SYGVKD. CDR3 protein: CAISGGEGGNTIYF. In nucleotides, the CDR3 is TGTGCCATCAGTGGTGGGGAAGGTGGAAACACCATATATTTT.

This chain links TRBV27 with TRBJ2-7; D is ambiguous. The germline V and J ends were trimmed by 6 bases and 5 bases, with 17 bases remaining between them. From germline, CDR1 is MNHEY and CDR2 SMNVEV (reference sequence). This CDR3 spans 14 amino acids. The CDR3 DNA follows: TGTGCCAGCAGACCCCGGCCAGGTCGGCACGAGCAGTACTTC. Translating gives CASRPRPGRHEQYF.

The chain joins TRBV6-6 to TRBJ2-7; D gene ambiguous. Germline lookup yields CDR1 MNHNY and CDR2 SVGAGI (reference sequence). The CDR3 spans 11 residues. V was shortened by 5 bases and J by 4 bases, with 6 bases between the two germline ends. DNA for the CDR3: TGTGCCAGCAGTCGGAAGTACGAGCAGTACTTC. Its protein product is CASSRKYEQYF.